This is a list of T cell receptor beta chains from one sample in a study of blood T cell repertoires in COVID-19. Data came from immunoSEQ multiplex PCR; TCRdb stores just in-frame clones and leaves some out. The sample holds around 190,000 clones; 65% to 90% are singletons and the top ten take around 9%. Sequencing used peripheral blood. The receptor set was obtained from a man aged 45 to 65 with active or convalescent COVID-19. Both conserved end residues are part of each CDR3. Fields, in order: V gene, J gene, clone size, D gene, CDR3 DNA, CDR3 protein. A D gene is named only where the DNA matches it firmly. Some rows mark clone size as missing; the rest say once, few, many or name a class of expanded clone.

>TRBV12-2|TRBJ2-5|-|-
TGTGCAAGTCGCTTAGTTTGGCTAGCGGGAGGGCCATTCCAAGAGACCCAGTACTTC
CASRLVWLAGGPFQETQYF
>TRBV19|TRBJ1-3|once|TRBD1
TGTGCCAGTAGTACGAGTCCCGGGACAGGGTTCGGAAACACCATATATTTT
CASSTSPGTGFGNTIYF
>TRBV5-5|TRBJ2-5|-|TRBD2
TGTGCCAGCAGCTTGGACCCTTCTAGCGGGGGGACTCAAGAGACCCAGTACTTC
CASSLDPSSGGTQETQYF
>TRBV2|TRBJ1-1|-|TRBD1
TGTGCCAGCAGGGGGGGACAGGGGAACACTGAAGCTTTCTTT
CASRGGQGNTEAFF
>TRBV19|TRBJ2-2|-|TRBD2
TGTGCCAGTAGGGGTTCTAGCGGCGCCGTCCGATTGAACACCGGGGAGCTGTTTTTT
CASRGSSGAVRLNTGELFF
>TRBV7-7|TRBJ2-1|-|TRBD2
TGTGCCAGCAGCTTAGGACTAGCGGGAGGTGGCCATGAGCAGTTCTTC
CASSLGLAGGGHEQFF
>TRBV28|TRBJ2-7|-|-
TGTGCCAGCAGTCGTCCAGGGGTTTGGTACGAGCAGTACTTC
CASSRPGVWYEQYF
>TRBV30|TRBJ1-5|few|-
TGTGCCTGGAGTACAGGACAAGGGCCCCAGCATTTT
CAWSTGQGPQHF
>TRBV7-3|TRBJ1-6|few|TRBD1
TGTGCCAGCAGATTCGACCACAGGGACAGTTCACCCCTCCACTTT
CASRFDHRDSSPLHF
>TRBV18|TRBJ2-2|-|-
TGTGCCAGCTCACCACTCCGGGCGGGGCAAACCGGGGAGCTGTTTTTT
CASSPLRAGQTGELFF